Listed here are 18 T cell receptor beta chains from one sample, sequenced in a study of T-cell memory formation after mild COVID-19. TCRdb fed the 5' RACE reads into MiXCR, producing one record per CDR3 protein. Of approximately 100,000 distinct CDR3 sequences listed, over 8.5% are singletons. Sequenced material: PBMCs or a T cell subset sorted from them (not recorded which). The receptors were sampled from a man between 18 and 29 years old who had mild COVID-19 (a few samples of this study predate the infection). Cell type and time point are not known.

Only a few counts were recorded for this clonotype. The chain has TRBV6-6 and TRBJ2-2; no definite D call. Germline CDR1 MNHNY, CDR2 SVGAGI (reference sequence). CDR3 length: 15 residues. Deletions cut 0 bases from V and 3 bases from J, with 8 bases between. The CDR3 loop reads CASSYSSWHTGELFF. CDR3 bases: TGTGCCAGCAGTTACTCGTCCTGGCACACCGGGGAGCTGTTTTTT.

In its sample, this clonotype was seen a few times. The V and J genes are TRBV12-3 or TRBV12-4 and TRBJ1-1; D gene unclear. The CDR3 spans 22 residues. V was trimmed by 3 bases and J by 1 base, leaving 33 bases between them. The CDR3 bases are TGTGCCAGCAGTTTCTCTCTTTTTTTTCGCGCGGGCAGAAAAAAAAAGAACACTGAAGCTTTCTTT. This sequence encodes CASSFSLFFRAGRKKKNTEAFF.

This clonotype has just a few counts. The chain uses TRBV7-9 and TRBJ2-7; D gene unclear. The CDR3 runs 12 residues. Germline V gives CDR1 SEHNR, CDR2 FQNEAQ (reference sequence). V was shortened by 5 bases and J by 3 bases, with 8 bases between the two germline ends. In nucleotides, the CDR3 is TGTGCCAGCAGCAACCGAGACTACGAGCAGTACTTC. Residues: CASSNRDYEQYF. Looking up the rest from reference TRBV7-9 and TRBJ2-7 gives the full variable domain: DTGVSQNPRHKITKRGQNVTFRCDPISEHNRLYWYRQTLGQGPEFLTYFQNEAQLEKSRLLSDRFSAERPKGSFSTLEIQRTEQGDSAMYLCASSNRDYEQYFGPGTRLTVT.

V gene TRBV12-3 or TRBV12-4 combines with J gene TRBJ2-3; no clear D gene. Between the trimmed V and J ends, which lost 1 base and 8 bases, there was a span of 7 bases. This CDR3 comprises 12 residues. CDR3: CASSLDLATQYF. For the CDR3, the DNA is TGTGCCAGCAGTTTAGATCTCGCTACGCAGTATTTT.

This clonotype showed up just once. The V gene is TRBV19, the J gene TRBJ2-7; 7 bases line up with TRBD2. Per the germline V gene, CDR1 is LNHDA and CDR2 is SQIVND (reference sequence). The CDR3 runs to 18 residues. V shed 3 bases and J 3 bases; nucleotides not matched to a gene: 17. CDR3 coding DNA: TGTGCCAGTAGTATCGCCCTAGGAGGTAGCGGGTGGATCTACGAGCAGTACTTC. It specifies CASSIALGGSGWIYEQYF.

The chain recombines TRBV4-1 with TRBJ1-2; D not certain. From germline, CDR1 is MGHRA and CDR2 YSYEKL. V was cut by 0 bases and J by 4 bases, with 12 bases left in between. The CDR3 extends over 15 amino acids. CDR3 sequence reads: CASSQETQLGYGYTF. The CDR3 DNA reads TGCGCCAGCAGCCAAGAAACACAGTTGGGCTATGGCTACACCTTC.

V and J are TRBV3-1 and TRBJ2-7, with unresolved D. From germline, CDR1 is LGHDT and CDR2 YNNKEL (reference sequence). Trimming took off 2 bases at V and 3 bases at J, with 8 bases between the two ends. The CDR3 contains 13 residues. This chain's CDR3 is CASSQFMGYEQYF. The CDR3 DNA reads TGTGCCAGCAGCCAATTTATGGGCTACGAGCAGTACTTC.

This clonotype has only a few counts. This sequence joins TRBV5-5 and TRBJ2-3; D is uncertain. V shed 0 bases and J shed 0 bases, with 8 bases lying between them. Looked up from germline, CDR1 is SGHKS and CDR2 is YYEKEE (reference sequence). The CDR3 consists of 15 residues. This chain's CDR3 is CASSLEKSSTDTQYF. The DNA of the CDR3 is TGTGCCAGCAGCTTGGAGAAGTCTAGCACAGATACGCAGTATTTT.

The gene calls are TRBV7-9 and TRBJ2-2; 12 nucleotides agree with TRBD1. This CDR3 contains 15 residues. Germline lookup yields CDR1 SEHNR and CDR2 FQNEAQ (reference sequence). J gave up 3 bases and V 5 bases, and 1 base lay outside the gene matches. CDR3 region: CASSRDRGHTGELFF. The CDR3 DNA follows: TGTGCCAGCAGCCGGGACAGGGGGCACACCGGGGAGCTGTTTTTT.

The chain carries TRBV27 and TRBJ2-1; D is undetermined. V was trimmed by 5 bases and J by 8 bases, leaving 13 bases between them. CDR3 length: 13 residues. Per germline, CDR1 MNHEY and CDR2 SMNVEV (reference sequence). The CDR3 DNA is TGTGCCAGCAGTCCATACGTTGGCGATGAGCAGTTCTTC. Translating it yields CASSPYVGDEQFF.

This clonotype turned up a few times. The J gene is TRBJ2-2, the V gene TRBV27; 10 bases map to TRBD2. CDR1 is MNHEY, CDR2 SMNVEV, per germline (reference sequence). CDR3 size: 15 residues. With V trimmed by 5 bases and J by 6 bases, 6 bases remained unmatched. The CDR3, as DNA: TGTGCCAGCAGTCACTCACTAGCGGGGTCCGGGGAGCTGTTTTTT. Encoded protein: CASSHSLAGSGELFF.

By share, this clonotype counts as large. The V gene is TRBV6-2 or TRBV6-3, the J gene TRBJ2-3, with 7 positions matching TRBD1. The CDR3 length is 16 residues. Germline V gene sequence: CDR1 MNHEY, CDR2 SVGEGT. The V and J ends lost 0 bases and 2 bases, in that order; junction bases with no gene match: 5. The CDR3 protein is CASSYSMDRHTDTQYF. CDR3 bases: TGTGCCAGCAGTTACTCGATGGACAGGCACACAGATACGCAGTATTTT.

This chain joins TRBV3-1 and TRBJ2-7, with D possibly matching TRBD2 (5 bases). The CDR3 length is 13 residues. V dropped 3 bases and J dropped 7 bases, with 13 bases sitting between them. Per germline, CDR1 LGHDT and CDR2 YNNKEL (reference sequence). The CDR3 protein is CASSHLERREQYV. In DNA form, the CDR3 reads TGTGCCAGCAGCCACCTGGAGAGGAGGGAGCAGTACGTC.

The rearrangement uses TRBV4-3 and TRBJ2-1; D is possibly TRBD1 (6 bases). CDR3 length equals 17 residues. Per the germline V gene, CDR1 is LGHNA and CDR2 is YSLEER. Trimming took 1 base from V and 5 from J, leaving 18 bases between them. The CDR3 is CASSQGPSGTSDNEQFF. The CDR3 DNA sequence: TGCGCCAGCAGCCAAGGCCCCTCCGGGACAAGCGACAATGAGCAGTTCTTC.

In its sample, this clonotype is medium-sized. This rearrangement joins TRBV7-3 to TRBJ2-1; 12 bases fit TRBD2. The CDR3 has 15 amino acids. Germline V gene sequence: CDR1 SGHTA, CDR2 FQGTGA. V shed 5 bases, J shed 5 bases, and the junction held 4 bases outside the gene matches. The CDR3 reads CASSLGLAGNNEQFF. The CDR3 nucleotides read TGTGCCAGCAGCCTTGGACTAGCGGGGAACAATGAGCAGTTCTTC. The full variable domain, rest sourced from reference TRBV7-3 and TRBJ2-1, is GAGVSQTPSNKVTEKGKYVELRCDPISGHTALYWYRQSLGQGPEFLIYFQGTGAADDSGLPNDRFFAVRPEGSVSTLKIQRTERGDSAVYLCASSLGLAGNNEQFFGPGTRLTVL.

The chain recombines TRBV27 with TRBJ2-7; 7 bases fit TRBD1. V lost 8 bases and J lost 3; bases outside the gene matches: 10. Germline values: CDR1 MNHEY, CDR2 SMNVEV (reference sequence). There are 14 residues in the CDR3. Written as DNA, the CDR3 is TGTGCCAGCGGTCGGACGGGACAGATCTACGAGCAGTACGTC. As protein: CASGRTGQIYEQYV.

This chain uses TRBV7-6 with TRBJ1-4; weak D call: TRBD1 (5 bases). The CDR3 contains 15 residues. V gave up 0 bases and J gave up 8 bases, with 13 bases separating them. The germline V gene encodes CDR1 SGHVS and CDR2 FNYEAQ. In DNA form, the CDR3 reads TGTGCCAGCAGCTTAGCCCGGGGGACGGGGGAAAAACTGTTTTTT. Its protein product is CASSLARGTGEKLFF.

CDR3 nucleotide sequence: TGTGCCACCAGTGATTTTGGGGGGACAGGGGCAAACAATGAGCAGTTCTTC. Its translation is CATSDFGGTGANNEQFF. This chain uses TRBV24-1 with TRBJ2-1; the match to TRBD1 covers 10 bases. V lost 1 base and J lost 5; bases outside the gene matches: 7. The V gene's germline CDR1 is KGHDR and CDR2 SFDVKD. The CDR3 spans 17 residues.